This T cell receptor beta chain was found in a study of blood T cell repertoires in COVID-19. Across the study: Acute and convalescent COVID-19 specimens originated in the United States, Italy and Spain.

V dropped 4 bases and J dropped 7 bases, with 10 bases sitting between them. Germline V CDR1 and CDR2: SQVTM, ANQGSEA. The CDR3 loop spans 12 amino acids. Assay: immunoSEQ multiplex PCR; the TCRdb copy retains only in-frame clones and omits some. The sample has 300,000 to 400,000 clones, roughly 89% seen once. The chain couples TRBV29-1 to TRBJ1-4, with a tentative D call TRBD1 (5 bases). The clonotype was recovered from a woman aged 18-30 years who had recovered from COVID-19. The sequenced material came from peripheral blood. CDR3 sequence reads: CSVGNGAEKLFF. Written as DNA, the CDR3 is TGCAGCGTTGGTAATGGGGCTGAAAAACTGTTTTTT.